This T cell receptor beta chain was profiled in a study of blood T cell repertoires in COVID-19. At the level of the study: Donors in the United States, Italy and Spain gave samples during acute or convalescent COVID-19.

The protocol was immunoSEQ multiplex PCR, while the TCRdb copy is restricted to in-frame clones and leaves out a portion. Here the sample spans some 530,000 clones, 70% to 90% being singletons. The age range of participants was about 18 to 100 years, with residence in about two dozen US areas. Researchers sorted participants into cohorts using their self-reported clinical history. Recovery meant two consecutive negative NP/OP PCR tests, professional clearance, or resolved symptoms. The CDR3 loop spans 15 amino acids. The germline V gene encodes CDR1 SNHLY and CDR2 FYNNEI. The V end was cut by 1 base, the J end by 1 base, with 10 bases between.

The rearrangement joins TRBV2 to TRBJ1-1; D is undetermined. The specimen was PBMCs or T cells enriched from blood (not recorded which). The source of this sequence is a woman aged 55-75 years who had recovered from COVID-19. The CDR3 loop is CASSEGGPTNTEAFF. The CDR3 coding sequence is TGTGCCAGCAGTGAAGGAGGGCCTACGAACACTGAAGCTTTCTTT.